One and the same sample provided the 7 T cell receptor beta chains below, sequenced in a study of control samples from healthy donors and cancer patients. Clones were read by immunoSEQ multiplex PCR, and TCRdb kept only the in-frame ones, dropping some. The table shows some 150,000 clones, with approximately 96% occurring only once. The material sequenced was blood. All receptors derive from a woman aged 30 to 39 in good health.

This chain links TRBV10-3 with TRBJ2-1, with TRBD2 identical over 14 bases. V was pared by 4 bases and J by 5 bases, with 4 bases of the junction left unmatched. The CDR3 runs 16 residues. The germline V gene has CDR1 ENHRY and CDR2 SYGVKD. CDR3 sequence (DNA): TGTGCCATCAGTGTCGGACTAGCGGGAGGAGACAATGAGCAGTTCTTC. Protein: CAISVGLAGGDNEQFF.

The rearrangement joins TRBV10-3 to TRBJ1-5; no firm D call. CDR1 is ENHRY and CDR2 is SYGVKD in the germline V gene. Trimming cost V 0 bases and J 2 bases, with 5 bases left between them. The CDR3 consists of 14 residues. Here the CDR3 DNA reads TGTGCCATCAGTGAGTCAACAGGCAATCAGCCCCAGCATTTT. The encoded protein is CAISESTGNQPQHF.

The genes are TRBV6-6 and TRBJ2-5; D perhaps matches TRBD1 (6 bases). This CDR3 spans 17 amino acids. CDR1 and CDR2 (germline): MNHNY, SVGAGI (reference sequence). V lost 5 bases and J lost 7, with 26 bases in between. CDR3 sequence (DNA): TGTGCCAGCAGTCCATTAGGGACCCCAAACAGGGTACCGACCCAGTACTTC. It encodes CASSPLGTPNRVPTQYF.

The DNA of the CDR3 is TGTGCCAGCAGAGGTGGGACGCCGAATGAAAAACTGTTTTTT. Translation gives CASRGGTPNEKLFF. The chain combines TRBV6-6 with TRBJ1-4; D is perhaps TRBD1 (5 bases). The germline V gene has CDR1 MNHNY and CDR2 SVGAGI (reference sequence). Deletions cut 6 bases from V and 5 bases from J, with 13 bases between. This CDR3 is built from 14 residues.

V is TRBV9 and J is TRBJ2-1; perhaps TRBD1 as D (6 bases). V was shortened by 3 bases and J by 6 bases, with 10 bases between the two germline ends. There are 13 residues in the CDR3. CDR1 and CDR2 from the germline V gene are SGDLS and YYNGEE. The CDR3 DNA reads as TGTGCCAGCAGCGCTGCAGGGGCCAATGAGCAGTTCTTC. It specifies CASSAAGANEQFF.

This clone has just one count. The J gene is TRBJ1-3, the V gene TRBV7-3; D perhaps matches TRBD1 (5 bases). The CDR3 is 16 amino acids. The germline CDR1 and CDR2 sequences are SGHTA and FQGTGA. V lost 5 bases, J lost 0 bases, and 14 bases lay in between. In nucleotides, the CDR3 is TGTGCCAGCAGCCGCCTACAGGTTATCTCTGGAAACACCATATATTTT. Translation: CASSRLQVISGNTIYF. Filled out from reference TRBV7-3 and TRBJ1-3, the complete variable domain reads GAGVSQTPSNKVTEKGKYVELRCDPISGHTALYWYRQSLGQGPEFLIYFQGTGAADDSGLPNDRFFAVRPEGSVSTLKIQRTERGDSAVYLCASSRLQVISGNTIYFGEGSWLTVV.

This chain uses TRBV28 with TRBJ1-1, with a tentative D call TRBD1 (6 bases). CDR1 is MDHEN and CDR2 is SYDVKM in the germline V gene. The V end lost 5 bases, the J end lost 0 bases, and 19 bases lay between the germline ends. The CDR3 sequence is 17 residues long. The CDR3 sequence: CASSGNQGWNMNTEAFF. The CDR3 bases are TGTGCCAGCAGTGGAAACCAGGGGTGGAACATGAACACTGAAGCTTTCTTT.